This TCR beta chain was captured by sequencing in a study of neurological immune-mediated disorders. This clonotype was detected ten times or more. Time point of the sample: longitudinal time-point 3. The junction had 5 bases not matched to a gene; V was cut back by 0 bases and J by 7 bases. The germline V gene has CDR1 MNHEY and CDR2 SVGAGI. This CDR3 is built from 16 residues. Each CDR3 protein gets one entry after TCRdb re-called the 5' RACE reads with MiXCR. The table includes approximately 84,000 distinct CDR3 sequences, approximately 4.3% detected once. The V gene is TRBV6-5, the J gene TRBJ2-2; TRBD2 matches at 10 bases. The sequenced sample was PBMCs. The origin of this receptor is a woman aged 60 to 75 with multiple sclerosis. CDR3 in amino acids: CASSYSAGGNGGELFF. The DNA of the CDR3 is TGTGCCAGCAGTTACTCAGCGGGGGGGAACGGCGGGGAGCTGTTTTTT.